This T cell receptor (beta chain) was profiled in a study of response to subunit inactivated influenza vaccine. Each CDR3 protein is one row after TCRdb ran MiXCR on the RT-PCR reads. The sample carries some 570,000 distinct CDR3 sequences, over 9% recorded once. Points on this clonotype: Compared with germline, one end of the junction differs, possibly owing to a read error.

CDR3 length equals 14 residues. From germline, CDR1 is KGHDR and CDR2 SFDVKD. These data also featured in a second study, about T cells expressing NK-cell markers. Per that study: The TCR beta cDNA came from 5'RACE template switching with UMIs.

This specimen consisted of PBMCs from blood, obtained on the day of vaccination. The sequence was obtained from a man over 45 who received an inactivated influenza vaccine. The chain uses TRBV24-1 and TRBJ2-2; the D call may be TRBD1 or TRBD2 (5 bases each). The CDR3, as DNA: TGTGCCACCAGTGATATGGGGCTCACCGGGGAGCCGTTTTTT. Amino acid sequence: CATSDMGLTGEPFF.